This TCR beta chain emerged from a study of cytomegalovirus exposure and HLA in healthy donors. Study conclusions and caveats: Later analysis identified a missense DCLRE1C variant that was linked to TCR beta V- and J-gene trimming. Segments of the TCR beta V type were, in most cases, productive about 90% or about 30% of the time in an earlier analysis. The study reported that TCR beta sequences accurately predicted HLA-A and HLA-B alleles in most subjects.

Trimming pared 4 bases from V and 0 bases from J, leaving 9 bases between. This CDR3 has 15 residues. Per the germline V gene, CDR1 is SGHVS and CDR2 is FNYEAQ. This clone was counted between two and nine times. What it binds is not known. PCR primers comprised 60 Vbeta and 13 Jbeta primers. Assay: immunoSEQ multiplex PCR; the TCRdb copy retains only in-frame clones and omits some. The table lists some 200,000 clones, about 62% of them singletons. The specimen was PBMCs. This sequence joins TRBV7-6 and TRBJ2-2; tentative D call: TRBD1 (6 bases). This sequence was found in a man in his forties or fifties in good health and CMV-seronegative. CDR3 DNA sequence: TGTGCCAGCAGCTCGAGACAGGCGAACACCGGGGAGCTGTTTTTT. Translation gives CASSSRQANTGELFF.